A single sample gave rise to the 27 T cell receptor beta chains below, sequenced in a study of graft-versus-host responses after intestinal transplantation. Which antigens these TCRs recognize remains unknown. Profiling relied on immunoSEQ multiplex PCR, and the TCRdb table lists in-frame clones only, not all of them. The sample records about 64,000 clones, 90% to 95% being singletons. The sequencing here drew on unstimulated CD8+ T cells sorted from spleen or lymph node cells, taken before transplant. These receptors all come from a human donor who was the organ donor for an intestinal transplant.

CDR3 in DNA: TGTGCCAGTAGTATCTTAACAGGGGGACCAGCTAACTATGGCTACACCTTC. Translation gives CASSILTGGPANYGYTF. The V gene is TRBV19, the J gene TRBJ1-2; 8 bases match TRBD1. The CDR3 is 17 amino acids. Germline lookup yields CDR1 LNHDA and CDR2 SQIVND (reference sequence). V was pared by 3 bases and J by 0 bases, with 9 bases of the junction left unmatched.

This sequence joins TRBV4-3 and TRBJ2-1; D possibly corresponds to TRBD2 (5 bases). The CDR3 runs 14 residues. V dropped 2 bases and J dropped 4 bases, with 9 bases sitting between them. Germline values: CDR1 LGHNA, CDR2 YSLEER. The CDR3 DNA follows: TGCGCCAGCAGCCAAAGCGGCCTATACAATGAGCAGTTCTTC. This encodes CASSQSGLYNEQFF.

The rearrangement uses TRBV6-1 and TRBJ2-1; 7 positions match TRBD1. Losses at the gene ends were 11 bases for V and 8 bases for J; bases not matched to a gene: 6. The CDR3 loop spans 11 amino acids. Per germline, CDR1 MNHNS and CDR2 SASEGT. CDR3 in amino acids: CAVDRAYEQFF. The CDR3 DNA reads as TGTGCCGTCGACAGGGCCTATGAGCAGTTCTTC.

The count of this clone is one. The rearrangement links TRBV27 to TRBJ2-2; a possible D gene is TRBD1 (5 bases). The CDR3 length is 15 residues. Trimming removed 8 bases at V and 2 bases at J, with 15 bases between. The V gene's germline CDR1 is MNHEY and CDR2 SMNVEV (reference sequence). Here the CDR3 DNA reads TGTGCCAGCTTATCAGGACACGTAAACACCGGGGAGCTGTTTTTT. It specifies CASLSGHVNTGELFF.

The chain carries TRBV2 and TRBJ1-1, with D perhaps TRBD1 (5 bases). The germline CDR1 and CDR2 sequences are SNHLY and FYNNEI. This CDR3 comprises 15 residues. V was cut by 2 bases and J by 0 bases, with 10 bases left in between. CDR3 in DNA: TGTGCCAGCAGTGAAATACAGGCCATGAACACTGAAGCTTTCTTT. Translated, it gives CASSEIQAMNTEAFF.

V usage is TRBV25-1 and J usage is TRBJ2-1; TRBD2 matches at 8 bases. CDR3 length: 10 amino acids. Trimming removed 11 bases from V and 9 bases from J; junction bases left unmatched: 3. Germline assignment: CDR1 MGHDK and CDR2 SYGVNS. This chain's CDR3 is CAAGGGEQFF. CDR3 bases: TGTGCCGCCGGGGGGGGTGAGCAGTTCTTC.

The CDR3 coding sequence is TGTGCCAGCAGCAGGGGTGGCGAAAAACTGTTTTTT. Its translation is CASSRGGEKLFF. This chain connects TRBV7-9 to TRBJ1-4; tentatively, D is TRBD1 (5 bases). Germline loops: CDR1 SEHNR, CDR2 FQNEAQ (reference sequence). Deletions cut 5 bases from V and 8 bases from J, with 9 bases between. This CDR3 comprises 12 residues.

CDR3 nucleotide sequence: TGTGCCAGCAGCCGAAACTCGAACACTGAAGCTTTCTTT. It encodes CASSRNSNTEAFF. This rearrangement joins TRBV7-3 to TRBJ1-1; D is unresolved. Trimming stripped 5 bases from V and 1 base from J, with 8 bases between. The V gene's germline CDR1 is SGHTA and CDR2 FQGTGA. This CDR3 has 13 amino acids.

V usage is TRBV27 and J usage is TRBJ1-2, with TRBD1 matching over 7 bases. This CDR3 contains 14 residues. Per germline, CDR1 MNHEY and CDR2 SMNVEV (reference sequence). V lost 5 bases to trimming and J lost 6 bases; unmatched junction nucleotides: 9. The DNA for the CDR3 is TGTGCCAGCAGTATAGCGGGACAGCCCAATGGCTACACCTTC. It codes for CASSIAGQPNGYTF.

V usage is TRBV7-9 and J usage is TRBJ1-3; D is undetermined. With 11 bases removed from V and 0 bases from J, the gap between germline ends came to 11 bases. The CDR3 runs to 13 residues. Germline V CDR1 and CDR2: SEHNR, FQNEAQ (reference sequence). CDR3 sequence: CAFPLDSGNTIYF. The CDR3 region has the DNA TGTGCCTTTCCTTTAGACTCTGGAAACACCATATATTTT.

V is TRBV6-4 and J is TRBJ1-1; 9 bases match TRBD1. The germline V gene has CDR1 MRHNA and CDR2 SNTAGT. The trim removed 4 bases at V and 9 bases at J, leaving 9 bases unmatched. This CDR3 is built from 14 residues. CDR3 amino acids: CASSATGGAEKAFF. In nucleotides, the CDR3 is TGTGCCAGCAGTGCAACAGGGGGCGCAGAGAAAGCTTTCTTT.

The V call is TRBV4-1, the J call TRBJ2-7; 7 bases agree with TRBD1. The CDR3 has 15 residues. V was clipped by 0 bases and J by 1 base; unmatched bases: 3. Germline-derived CDR1 and CDR2 are MGHRA and YSYEKL. DNA for the CDR3: TGCGCCAGCAGCCAAGAAGACAGGGATTCCTACGAGCAGTACTTC. This translates into CASSQEDRDSYEQYF.

This chain connects TRBV6-1 to TRBJ2-5; 7 nucleotides line up with TRBD1. Germline V lookup: CDR1 MNHNS, CDR2 SASEGT. The CDR3 is 15 amino acids. With 2 bases clipped from V and 5 bases from J, the junction kept 8 bases outside the gene matches. The CDR3 region is CASSENRGVSETQYF. The CDR3 coding sequence is TGTGCCAGCAGTGAAAACAGGGGAGTGAGCGAGACCCAGTACTTC.

This chain links TRBV28 with TRBJ2-5, with D possibly TRBD1 on 6 matching bases. Near its end, the DNA agrees better with TRBJ2-7, so the J call may be wrong. The length of the CDR3 is 16 residues. Germline CDR1 MDHEN, CDR2 SYDVKM. CDR3 sequence reads: CASSAGTGYGIYEQYF. For the CDR3, the DNA is TGTGCCAGCAGTGCAGGAACAGGGTATGGGATCTACGAGCAGTACTTC.

V gene TRBV11-2 combines with J gene TRBJ2-7; 14 nucleotides agree with TRBD2. The CDR3 is 15 residues long. Germline CDR1 SGHAT, CDR2 FQNNGV. V shed 5 bases, J shed 4 bases, and the junction held 4 bases outside the gene matches. The CDR3 DNA sequence: TGTGCCAGCAGCCCTTGGACTAGCGGGAGGTACGAGCAGTACTTC. Protein sequence: CASSPWTSGRYEQYF.

This clone was recorded a few times. The V call is TRBV4-3, the J call TRBJ1-3; D might be TRBD1 (5 bases). This CDR3 contains 14 residues. Trimming pared 0 bases from V and 2 bases from J, leaving 5 bases between. Per germline, CDR1 LGHNA and CDR2 YSLEER. The CDR3 spells CASSQETAGNTIYF. In DNA, the CDR3 is TGCGCCAGCAGCCAAGAGACAGCTGGAAACACCATATATTTT.

This sequence joins TRBV5-8 and TRBJ2-7; the match to TRBD1 covers 9 bases. V shed 7 bases, J shed 4 bases, and the junction held 6 bases outside the gene matches. Germline V gene data show CDR1 as SGHTS and CDR2 as YDEGEE. This CDR3 has 13 amino acids. The CDR3 here is CASGTGIPYEQYF. CDR3 bases: TGTGCCAGCGGGACAGGGATTCCATACGAGCAGTACTTC.

The genes are TRBV20-1 and TRBJ1-2; D gene ambiguous. Germline loops: CDR1 DFQATT, CDR2 SNEGSKA (reference sequence). V was shortened by 5 bases and J by 6 bases, with 10 bases between the two germline ends. The CDR3 sequence is 11 residues long. CDR3 in DNA: TGCAGTGCTTTCTCGAGTGATGGCTACACCTTC. Residues: CSAFSSDGYTF.

The genes are TRBV27 and TRBJ2-7, with a tentative D call TRBD1 (5 bases). CDR3 size: 13 residues. The V end lost 8 bases, the J end lost 6 bases, and 17 bases lay between the germline ends. In germline, CDR1 is MNHEY, CDR2 SMNVEV (reference sequence). In DNA, the CDR3 is TGTGCCAGCCTCAGCGCAGGGAATAGCGAGCAGTACTTC. This encodes CASLSAGNSEQYF.

The V call is TRBV9, the J call TRBJ1-4, with a weak D call TRBD1 (5 bases). V gave up 7 bases and J gave up 0 bases, with 13 bases separating them. Germline loops: CDR1 SGDLS, CDR2 YYNGEE. This CDR3 spans 15 amino acids. CDR3 DNA sequence: TGTGCCAGCGGCGGAAGGGGCGCAACTAATGAAAAACTGTTTTTT. Encoded protein: CASGGRGATNEKLFF.

This clone was seen a handful of times. The chain employs TRBV5-4 and TRBJ1-2; possible D gene TRBD1, 5 bases. The CDR3 spans 14 residues. In germline, CDR1 is SGHNT, CDR2 YYREEE (reference sequence). Trimming took off 4 bases at V and 4 bases at J, with 14 bases between the two ends. This CDR3 is CASSMGPSGYGYTF. The DNA for the CDR3 is TGTGCCAGCAGCATGGGACCCTCGGGCTATGGCTACACCTTC.

This sequence joins TRBV9 and TRBJ2-7; 9 positions match TRBD1. The trim removed 5 bases at V and 1 base at J, leaving 7 bases unmatched. Germline assignment: CDR1 SGDLS and CDR2 YYNGEE. The CDR3 has 15 residues. CDR3 coding DNA: TGTGCCAGCAGTGTATCCGGGACAGGGTCCTACGAGCAGTACTTC. Amino acid sequence: CASSVSGTGSYEQYF.

J is TRBJ1-1 and V is TRBV5-8; TRBD1 is a possible D gene (6 bases). V lost 3 bases to trimming and J lost 0 bases, with 12 bases between them. CDR3 length: 15 residues. Per germline, CDR1 SGHTS and CDR2 YDEGEE. The CDR3, as DNA: TGTGCCAGCAGCTCTTACAGGACAGTGAACACTGAAGCTTTCTTT. This gives the protein CASSSYRTVNTEAFF. Full variable domain (missing parts from reference TRBV5-8 and TRBJ1-1): EAGVTQSPTHLIKTRGQQATLRCSPISGHTSVYWYQQALGLGLQFLLWYDEGEERNRGNFPPRFSGRQFPNYSSELNVNALELEDSALYLCASSSYRTVNTEAFFGQGTRLTVV.

This rearrangement joins TRBV7-9 to TRBJ2-5; 8 bases are shared with TRBD2. Trimming at V came to 1 base and at J to 9 bases, leaving 13 bases not matched to a gene. Germline CDR1 SEHNR, CDR2 FQNEAQ (reference sequence). This CDR3 is 16 amino acids long. The CDR3 sequence is CASSLEASGWPEAQYF. For the CDR3, the DNA is TGTGCCAGCAGCTTAGAGGCTAGCGGGTGGCCTGAGGCCCAGTACTTC.

This chain links TRBV2 with TRBJ2-7, with 9 positions matching TRBD1. Germline loops: CDR1 SNHLY, CDR2 FYNNEI. The V and J ends lost 6 bases and 3 bases, in that order; junction bases with no gene match: 6. This CDR3 contains 14 residues. The CDR3 protein is CASRRDREFYEQYF. The CDR3 DNA is TGTGCCAGCAGGCGGGACAGGGAATTCTACGAGCAGTACTTC.

This rearrangement joins TRBV30 to TRBJ2-1; 14 positions agree with TRBD2. The CDR3 is 18 residues long. V lost 4 bases to trimming and J lost 10 bases; unmatched junction nucleotides: 18. Germline assignment: CDR1 GTSNPN and CDR2 SVGIG (reference sequence). The DNA of the CDR3 is TGTGCCTGGACTTCTCGGACCGGGACTAGCGGGAGTGTCAACGAGCAGTTCTTC. Protein: CAWTSRTGTSGSVNEQFF.

This clone was seen a handful of times. The V call is TRBV6-5, the J call TRBJ1-2; 8 bases fit TRBD1. The CDR3 sequence is 14 residues long. The V gene end was trimmed by 5 bases and the J gene end by 3 bases; junction bases not matched to a gene: 5. Germline-derived CDR1 and CDR2 are MNHEY and SVGAGI. The CDR3: CASSPDREDYGYTF. The CDR3 nucleotides read TGTGCCAGCAGTCCGGACAGGGAGGACTATGGCTACACCTTC.